The TCR beta chain under discussion was sequenced for a study of CD8+CD57+ T cells in acquired aplastic anemia. Germline CDR1 reads LGHDT; CDR2 reads YNNKEL (reference sequence). CDR3 length equals 17 residues. V was shortened by 2 bases and J by 0 bases, with 15 bases between the two germline ends. CD8+CD57+ cell expansion had been shown by flow cytometry in patients chosen for sequencing. Among the patients, all had severe acquired aplastic anemia. TCR beta VDJ and CDR3 profiling used genomic DNA as template. TCRdb used MiXCR to reprocess the reads, holding one entry per CDR3 protein. The profile covers 150,000 to 170,000 distinct CDR3 sequences, with approximately 52% appearing a single time and roughly 12% taken by the ten largest.

The chain joins TRBV3-1 to TRBJ2-3; D is uncertain. Material for sequencing was sorted CD4+, CD8+, or CD8+CD57+ T cells (not recorded which) from PBMCs. The receptor was isolated from a human donor with aplastic anemia. CDR3 sequence (DNA): TGTGCCAGCAGCCAATGGGTTTTGTGGCGGAGCACAGATACGCAGTATTTT. Amino acid sequence: CASSQWVLWRSTDTQYF.